This T cell receptor beta chain was sequenced during a study of early T cells in non-severe SARS-CoV-2 infection. This clonotype occurred a few times. Germline V gene sequence: CDR1 MNHEY, CDR2 SVGEGT. The V end was cut by 6 bases, the J end by 15 bases, with 24 bases between. The CDR3 spans 14 residues. One entry per CDR3 protein results from TCRdb running MiXCR on the 5' RACE reads. The table shows about 71,000 distinct CDR3 sequences, with 9.5% to 15% occurring only once. The specimen comprised whole blood, sampled at baseline. This sequence was found in an adult who was a healthcare worker with PCR-confirmed SARS-CoV-2 infection or an uninfected control (not recorded which). This chain links TRBV6-2 or TRBV6-3 with TRBJ2-1; the D call may be TRBD1 or TRBD2 (5 bases each). The CDR3 nucleotides are TGTGCCAGCAGCGGGACCGGAGAGGATAGGTACCTGTTCTTC. Translating it yields CASSGTGEDRYLFF.